This T cell receptor (beta chain) was recovered during a study of blood T cell repertoires in COVID-19. Background on the study: Sites in the United States, Italy and Spain provided acute and convalescent COVID-19 samples.

With regard to this clone: This specimen includes other DNA sequences encoding the same CDR3.

Per the original methods: Estimation of nucleated cell counts was performed using reference gene primer amplification. Libraries were prepared by immunoSEQ multiplex PCR; TCRdb keeps only in-frame clonotypes and omits some of them. V and J calls and clone size are as listed in that table; D and trimming were resolved from the DNA. The repertoire holds approximately 80,000 clones, with more than 75% as singletons. Germline V gene sequence: CDR1 MNHEY, CDR2 SMNVEV (reference sequence). V lost 4 bases, J lost 2 bases, and 12 bases lay in between. The CDR3 contains 16 residues. The sample taken for sequencing was peripheral blood. This receptor was obtained from a human donor in a cohort sampled during active COVID-19. The J gene is TRBJ1-6, the V gene TRBV27, with a tentative D call TRBD1 (6 bases). The CDR3 protein is CASSSQGFAYNSPLHF. DNA for the CDR3: TGTGCCAGCAGTTCTCAGGGGTTTGCCTATAATTCACCCCTCCACTTT.